The T cell receptor beta chain described here comes from a study of blood T cell repertoires in COVID-19. Study background: Samples came from the United States, Italy and Spain, spanning acute and convalescent COVID-19.

The CDR3 consists of 14 residues. With 2 bases removed from V and 3 bases from J, the gap between germline ends came to 10 bases. Germline assignment: CDR1 MNHNY and CDR2 SVGAGI (reference sequence). The protocol was immunoSEQ multiplex PCR, while the TCRdb copy is restricted to in-frame clones and leaves out a portion. The sample records roughly 55,000 clones, roughly 84% being singletons. The sample was peripheral blood. This sequence was found in a man between 45 and 60 years old with active COVID-19. The J gene is TRBJ1-2, the V gene TRBV6-6, with a possible D match to TRBD1 (6 bases). In nucleotides, the CDR3 is TGTGCCAGCAGTTACAATGCAGGGGACTATGGCTACACCTTC. It is translated as CASSYNAGDYGYTF.